This TCR beta chain was documented in a study of T cells in localized non-small cell lung cancer. Study outcomes and limitations: Heterogeneity remains possible because sequencing was limited to only one tumor region. In adjacent lung, a median roughly 57 of the top 100 tumor clones were found.

The CDR3 is 15 residues long. The ends were cut back, 1 base at V and 5 bases at J, with 12 bases in the middle. Germline V gene data show CDR1 as SGHVS and CDR2 as FNYEAQ. Concerning this clone: Its specificity is not known.

TCRdb's copy holds only in-frame clones and misses some; the assay was immunoSEQ multiplex PCR. Among about 13,000 clones listed, over 25% were seen once. Material: lung tumor tissue, obtained before any cancer treatment. The V call is TRBV7-6, the J call TRBJ1-5, with D maybe TRBD1 (6 bases). This sequence was found in an older female donor with stage I lung adenocarcinoma. The CDR3: CASSLDGGGYQPQHF. The DNA of the CDR3 is TGTGCCAGCAGCTTAGATGGGGGCGGGTATCAGCCCCAGCATTTT.